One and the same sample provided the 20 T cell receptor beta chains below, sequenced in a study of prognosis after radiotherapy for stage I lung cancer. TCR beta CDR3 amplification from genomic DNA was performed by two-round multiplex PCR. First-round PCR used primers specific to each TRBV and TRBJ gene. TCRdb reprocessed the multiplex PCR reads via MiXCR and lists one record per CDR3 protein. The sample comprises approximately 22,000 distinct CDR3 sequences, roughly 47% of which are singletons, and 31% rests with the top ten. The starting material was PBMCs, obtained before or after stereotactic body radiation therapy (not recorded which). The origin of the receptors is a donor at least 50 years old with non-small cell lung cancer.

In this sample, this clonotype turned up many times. The CDR3 nucleotides are TGTGCCAGCAGTTTACGGGGCGGGAGAGCCCCTTCCTACGAGCAGTACTTC. Residues: CASSLRGGRAPSYEQYF. The chain has TRBV27 and TRBJ2-7; 7 bases match TRBD2. This CDR3 is 17 amino acids long. Germline assignment: CDR1 MNHEY and CDR2 SMNVEV (reference sequence). The V gene end was trimmed by 2 bases and the J gene end by 1 base; junction bases not matched to a gene: 11.

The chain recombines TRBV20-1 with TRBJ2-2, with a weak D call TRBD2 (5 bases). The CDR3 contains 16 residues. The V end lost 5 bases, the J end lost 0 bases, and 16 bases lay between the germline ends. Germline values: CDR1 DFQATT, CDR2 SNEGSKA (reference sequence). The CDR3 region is CSARLSGRPNTGELFF. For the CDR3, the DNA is TGCAGTGCTCGACTAAGCGGTAGGCCGAACACCGGGGAGCTGTTTTTT.

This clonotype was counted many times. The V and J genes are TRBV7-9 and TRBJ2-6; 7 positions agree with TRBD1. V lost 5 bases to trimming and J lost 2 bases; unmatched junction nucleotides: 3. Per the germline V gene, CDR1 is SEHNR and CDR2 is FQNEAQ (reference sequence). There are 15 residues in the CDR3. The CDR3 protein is CASSPQGTGANVLTF. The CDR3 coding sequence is TGTGCCAGCAGCCCACAGGGGACTGGGGCCAACGTCCTGACTTTC. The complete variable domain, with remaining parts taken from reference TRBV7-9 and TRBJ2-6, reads DTGVSQNPRHKITKRGQNVTFRCDPISEHNRLYWYRQTLGQGPEFLTYFQNEAQLEKSRLLSDRFSAERPKGSFSTLEIQRTEQGDSAMYLCASSPQGTGANVLTFGAGSRLTVL.

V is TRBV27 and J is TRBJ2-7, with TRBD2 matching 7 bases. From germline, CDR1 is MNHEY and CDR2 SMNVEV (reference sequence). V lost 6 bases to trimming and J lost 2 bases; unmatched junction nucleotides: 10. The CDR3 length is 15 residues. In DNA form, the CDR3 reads TGTGCCAGCAGGGCCGGGACTAAAGGCCCCTACGAGCAGTACTTC. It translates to CASRAGTKGPYEQYF.

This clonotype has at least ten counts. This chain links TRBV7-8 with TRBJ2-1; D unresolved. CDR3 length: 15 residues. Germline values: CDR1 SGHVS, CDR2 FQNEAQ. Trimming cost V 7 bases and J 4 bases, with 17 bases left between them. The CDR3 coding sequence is TGTGCCAGCACCCGTTATAGTGGTCCTTACAATGAGCAGTTCTTC. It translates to CASTRYSGPYNEQFF.

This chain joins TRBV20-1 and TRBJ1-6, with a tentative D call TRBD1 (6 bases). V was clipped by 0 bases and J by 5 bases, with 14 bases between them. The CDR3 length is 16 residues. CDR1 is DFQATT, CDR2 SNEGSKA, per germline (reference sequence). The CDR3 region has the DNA TGCAGTGCTAGAGATCTCGGACAGAATAATAATTCACCCCTCCACTTT. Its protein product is CSARDLGQNNNSPLHF.

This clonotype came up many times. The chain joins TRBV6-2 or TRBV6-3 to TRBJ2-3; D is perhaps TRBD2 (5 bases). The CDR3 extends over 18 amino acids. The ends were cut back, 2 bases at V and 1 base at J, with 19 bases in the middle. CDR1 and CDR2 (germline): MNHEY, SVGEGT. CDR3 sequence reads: CASSYERVTDQGTDTQYF. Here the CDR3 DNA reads TGTGCCAGCAGTTACGAGAGGGTTACAGACCAAGGCACAGATACGCAGTATTTT.

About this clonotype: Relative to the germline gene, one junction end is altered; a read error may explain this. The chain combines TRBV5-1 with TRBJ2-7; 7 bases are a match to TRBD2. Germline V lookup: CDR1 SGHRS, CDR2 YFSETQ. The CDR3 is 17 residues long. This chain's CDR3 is CASSLGELAGETYEQCF. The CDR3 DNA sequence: TGCGCCAGCAGCTTGGGGGAGCTGGCGGGAGAAACCTACGAGCAGTGCTTC.

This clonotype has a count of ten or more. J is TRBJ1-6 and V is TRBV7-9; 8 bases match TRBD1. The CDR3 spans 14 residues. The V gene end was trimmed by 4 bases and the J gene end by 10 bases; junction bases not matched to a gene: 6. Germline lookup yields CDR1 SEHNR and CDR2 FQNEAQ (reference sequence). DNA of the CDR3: TGTGCCAGCAGCTCTGGACAGGGTCGATCACCCCTCCACTTT. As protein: CASSSGQGRSPLHF.

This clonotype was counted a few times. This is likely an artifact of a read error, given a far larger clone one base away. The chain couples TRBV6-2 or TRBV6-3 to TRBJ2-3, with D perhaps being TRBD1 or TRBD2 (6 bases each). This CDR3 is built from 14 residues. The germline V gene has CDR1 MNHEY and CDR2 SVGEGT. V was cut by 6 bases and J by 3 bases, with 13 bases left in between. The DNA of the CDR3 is TGTGCCAGCAGCGACCGGGGGCTGACAGATACGCAGTATTTT. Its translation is CASSDRGLTDTQYF.

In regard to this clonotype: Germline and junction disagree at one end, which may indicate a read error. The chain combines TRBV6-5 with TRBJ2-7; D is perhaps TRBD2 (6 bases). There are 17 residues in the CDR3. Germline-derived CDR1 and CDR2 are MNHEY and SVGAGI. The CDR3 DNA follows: TGTGTCAGCAGTTACACCAGTAGCGGTACTATCCACTACGAGCAGTACTTC. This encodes CVSSYTSSGTIHYEQYF.

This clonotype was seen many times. CDR3 region: CASSGGPGQGTYEQYF. CDR3 in DNA: TGTGCCAGCAGCGGTGGACCGGGACAGGGAACCTACGAGCAGTACTTC. This chain joins TRBV5-6 and TRBJ2-7; 9 bases fit TRBD1. CDR1 and CDR2 (germline): SGHDT, YYEEEE. V shed 4 bases, J shed 2 bases, and the junction held 10 bases outside the gene matches. This CDR3 contains 16 residues.

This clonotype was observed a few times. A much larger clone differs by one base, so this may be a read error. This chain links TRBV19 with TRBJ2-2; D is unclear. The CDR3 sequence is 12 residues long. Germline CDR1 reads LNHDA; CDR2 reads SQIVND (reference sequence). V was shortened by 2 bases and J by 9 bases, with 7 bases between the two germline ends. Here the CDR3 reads CASSILRWELFF. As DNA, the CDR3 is TGTGCCAGTAGTATATTGCGATGGGAGCTGTTTTTT.

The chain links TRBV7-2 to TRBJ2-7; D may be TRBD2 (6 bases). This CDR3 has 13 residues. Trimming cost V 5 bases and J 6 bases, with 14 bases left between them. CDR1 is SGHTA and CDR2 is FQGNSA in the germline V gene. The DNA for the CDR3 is TGTGCCAGCAGCCTGGGACTGCGGAGCGAGCAGTACTTC. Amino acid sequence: CASSLGLRSEQYF.

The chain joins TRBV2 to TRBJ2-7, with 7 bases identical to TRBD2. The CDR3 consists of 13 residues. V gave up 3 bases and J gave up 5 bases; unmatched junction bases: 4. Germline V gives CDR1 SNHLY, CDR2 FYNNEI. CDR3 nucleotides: TGTGCCAGCAGTGAGATTACTAGCGACGAGCAGTACTTC. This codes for CASSEITSDEQYF.

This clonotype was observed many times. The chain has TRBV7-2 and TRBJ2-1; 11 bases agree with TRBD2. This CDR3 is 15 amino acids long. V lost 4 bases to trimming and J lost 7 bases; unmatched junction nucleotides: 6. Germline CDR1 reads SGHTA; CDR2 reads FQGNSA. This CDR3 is CASSYTSGRGNEQFF. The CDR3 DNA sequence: TGTGCCAGCAGCTACACTAGCGGGAGAGGAAATGAGCAGTTCTTC. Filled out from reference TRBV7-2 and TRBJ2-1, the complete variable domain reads GAGVSQSPSNKVTEKGKDVELRCDPISGHTALYWYRQSLGQGLEFLIYFQGNSAPDKSGLPSDRFSAERTGGSVSTLTIQRTQQEDSAVYLCASSYTSGRGNEQFFGPGTRLTVL.

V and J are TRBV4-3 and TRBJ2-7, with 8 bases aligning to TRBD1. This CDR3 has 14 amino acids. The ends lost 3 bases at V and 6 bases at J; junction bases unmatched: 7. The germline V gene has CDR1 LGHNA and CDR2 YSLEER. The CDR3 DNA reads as TGCGCCAGCAGCCAGGACAGGGAATCCGCCGAGCAGTACTTC. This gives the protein CASSQDRESAEQYF.

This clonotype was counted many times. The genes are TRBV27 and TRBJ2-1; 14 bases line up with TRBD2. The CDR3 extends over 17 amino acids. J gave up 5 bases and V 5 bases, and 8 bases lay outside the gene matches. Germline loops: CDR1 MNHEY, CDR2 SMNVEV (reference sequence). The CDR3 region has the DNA TGTGCCAGCAGTGGACGGACTAGCGGGAGGCGGAACAATGAGCAGTTCTTC. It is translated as CASSGRTSGRRNNEQFF.

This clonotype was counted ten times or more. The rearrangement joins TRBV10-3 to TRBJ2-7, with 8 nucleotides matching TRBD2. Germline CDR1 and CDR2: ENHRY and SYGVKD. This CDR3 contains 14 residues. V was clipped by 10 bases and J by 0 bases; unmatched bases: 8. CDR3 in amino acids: CATTSGEPSYEQYF. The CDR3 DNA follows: TGTGCCACTACTAGCGGAGAACCCTCCTACGAGCAGTACTTC.

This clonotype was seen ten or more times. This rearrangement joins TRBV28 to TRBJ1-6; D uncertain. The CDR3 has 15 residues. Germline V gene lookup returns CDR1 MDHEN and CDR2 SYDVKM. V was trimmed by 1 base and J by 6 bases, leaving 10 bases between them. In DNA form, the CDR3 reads TGTGCCAGCAGTTTATCGGCAGCGATTAATTCACCCCTCCACTTT. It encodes CASSLSAAINSPLHF.